This TCR beta chain comes out of a study of human T cells and chemical hapten exposure. Whole blood, unfractionated, served as the material for total RNA extraction. MiXCR, applied by TCRdb to the 5' RACE reads, yields one record per CDR3 protein. The sample consists of under 150,000 distinct CDR3 sequences, approximately 20% of them appearing once. Germline CDR1 KGHDR, CDR2 SFDVKD. The CDR3 runs 12 residues. Trimming cost V 4 bases and J 13 bases, with 16 bases left between them. The receptor was derived from a human donor in good health. The chain couples TRBV24-1 to TRBJ2-7; D unclear. The CDR3 DNA reads as TGTGCCACCAGTGACCCCGGACGAGAGGTCTACTTC. Protein: CATSDPGREVYF.